This entry is about one T cell receptor beta chain. Its antigen is currently not known. Base-call qualities are not available, and no considerably larger clone is one nucleotide away. This sample stems from a study of cytomegalovirus exposure and HLA in healthy donors (dated by TCRdb to the late 2010s). With respect to the entire study: According to an earlier analysis of around 600 of the donors, some 180 million T cells yielded 120 million or so unique TCR beta sequences and about 300 Gb of sequence data. Around 320 gigabases of sequencing data and tens of millions of unique TCR sequences were included in an early release covering roughly 600 HLA-typed donors. Of the roughly 400 genotyped donors, over 70% fell in the genetic ancestry cluster associated with self-reported Caucasian donors. The study was designed to test whether signatures of past pathogen exposure could be identified by cataloging public T cell receptors. The T cell repertoires of 666 subjects were profiled by immunosequencing and related to cytomegalovirus serostatus. Along with the roughly 610-subject first cohort, a separate validation cohort of over a hundred different subjects was used. High-throughput TCR immunosequencing, statistical association of individual TCRs with disease status, and machine learning were combined to predict cytomegalovirus infection status. A later analysis re-analyzed previously published TCR beta repertoires from 666 donors and added high-resolution HLA genotyping to study TCR occurrence patterns. In the later analysis, no new phenotypic data were used to find candidate immune exposures; instead, reliance was placed on TCR beta sequences and their occurrence across donors. An earlier analysis of 587 of the donors used high-throughput TCR beta sequencing to judge whether each TCR beta V gene segment behaved as functional or pseudogenic. Donor age, sex, ethnicity and CMV serostatus were compiled together with the repertoire data. In a later genetic analysis, genome-wide SNP genotypes for 398 of the 666 donors were used, and that subset was treated as a discovery cohort. Every discovery cohort repertoire had been produced on one sequencing platform. HLA typing included class I and class II loci at four-digit resolution. Typing coverage varied by locus: about 620-640 donors for A, B, C, DRB1 and DQB1; roughly 520 for DQA1; approximately 610 for DPA1; roughly 450 for DPB1. Because of strong linkage in the cohort, five DR-DQ haplotypes were treated as single units for association and clustering. On average, around 230,000 unique TCR beta nucleotide sequences were sequenced per donor among some 430 genotyped donors of the cohort, with around 19% of those sequences being non-productive.

The cohort consisted of approximately 670 healthy bone marrow donors. At the time of sampling, every cohort member was nominally healthy, though immune exposures that went unrecorded were likely present. The donor tested CMV seronegative, placing the donor among the 352 seronegative members of the cohort. Every donor gave a peripheral blood sample, and the peripheral blood mononuclear cells from that sample were used for TCR beta sequencing. Genomic DNA was extracted from the blood cell samples with the Qiagen DNeasy Blood Extraction Kit. The CDR3 runs 16 residues from the cysteine to the phenylalanine. The retained sequence is limited to the CDR3, 48 bases, with the frame set at the first base. For CDR1 and CDR2, the germline V gene (reference sequence) lists SGHAT and FQDESV. The V end loses 4 bases and the J end loses 2 bases, and a stretch of 16 bases separates them. Results and caveats for the whole study, not just this receptor: The classifier was reported to diagnose cytomegalovirus status with high specificity and sensitivity in both the original and validation cohorts. In a later analysis, 16,951 TCR beta sequences were associated with specific HLA alleles at a false discovery rate of 0.05. The 87-base-pair reads could not distinguish some IMGT-functional V segments, including TRBV6-2 and TRBV6-3, so those segments were excluded. When HLA alleles, especially DR and DQ, strongly co-occurred, TCR associations were difficult to assign to individual alleles. A further reported finding was that TCR beta sequences accurately predicted the HLA-A and HLA-B alleles for most subjects in the first cohort. In a later analysis, TCR association rates were found to vary across HLA loci, with the most associated TCRs seen for DRB1 alleles and the fewest for HLA-C alleles. The study gave a list of some 150 TCR beta chains associated with cytomegalovirus. Several of the top co-occurrence clusters appeared to be linked to parvovirus B19, influenza, CMV and Epstein-Barr virus, according to a later analysis. In vitro tests confirmed that a few of the cytomegalovirus-associated TCR beta chains recognize cytomegalovirus antigens. Compared with equally common non-associated chains, HLA-associated TCR beta chains in a later analysis were more clonally expanded and had lower generation probabilities. Most CMV-associated TCR beta chains appeared to be HLA-restricted in a later analysis, and the HLA associations seemed to be driven largely by CMV exposure. Because some donors lacked HLA typing at each locus, the association tests relied only on the typed subset. Linkage disequilibrium might explain the correlated functional status among segregating V segments, but an unknown experimental factor could not be ruled out. The presence/absence analyses assumed that sequencing depth was roughly uniform across donors, and that assumption may not be true. In a later genetic analysis, fewer N-insertions in productive TCRs were reported among donors in an Asian-associated ancestry cluster than the 666-donor mean. According to the authors, the approach could potentially be generalized to other disease states and immunological phenotypes. In an earlier analysis of several hundred of the donors, most TCR beta V segments were observed in productive rearrangements about 87% or about 30% of the time, broadly matching IMGT annotations. Most TCR sequences were observed very rarely across donors, whereas some public TCRs were present in many individuals. CMV serostatus was the only immune exposure information available for the cohort. A cluster of highly shared sequence variants was judged likely to be a technical artifact of the sequencing pipeline. V-gene and J-gene trimming of TCR beta chains was associated with a missense DCLRE1C variant in a later genetic analysis, and the association was replicated in an independent cohort. Because counts were too low, some 17 rarely observed V segments, including chromosome 9 orphons, were left out of the earlier analysis of some 600 of the donors. The cohort was sequenced for TCR beta chains only, and without alpha or paired-chain data the features that could be detected were limited.

The library was prepared using the immunoSEQ multiplex PCR assay. The multiplex PCR relied on a mix of 60 forward primers for TCR Vbeta segments and 13 reverse primers for TCR Jbeta segments. The CDR3 region of rearranged TCR beta genes was amplified from genomic DNA with a multiplex PCR assay. On the Illumina HiSeq System, the amplified TCR beta libraries were sequenced as 87-base-pair reads. Per the original workflow: In a later analysis, tens of millions of unique TCR beta chains were counted across the approximately 620 repertoires, and approximately 11 million of these chains were shared by at least two donors. Raw reads were error-corrected and collapsed into unique sequences with a nearest-neighbor algorithm that merged closely related sequences to remove PCR and sequencing errors. To assign V, D and J gene segments, CDR3 sequences were aligned to IMGT reference sequences. For a sequence to be retained, a match of at least six nucleotides to both a V gene segment and a J gene segment was required. Rearrangements were called productive when the CDR3 lacked stop codons and stayed in frame with V and J; all others were non-productive. CDR3 was defined by IMGT convention, running from the second conserved V-encoded cysteine to the conserved J-encoded phenylalanine. The earlier analysis of about 590 of the donors excluded sequences that lacked an unambiguous match to a single V gene segment. In an earlier analysis of 500 to 750 of the donors, V segments were called functional above 56.7% productive rearrangements and were called segregating when the between-donor standard deviation exceeded 5%. To diagnose cytomegalovirus status from the catalog of TCR beta chain sequences, a statistical classification framework was built. In a later analysis, V and J genes were assigned by comparing TCR nucleotide sequences against IMGT/GENE-DB human TR gene sequences. In a later analysis, CDR3 sequences and most-parsimonious VDJ recombination scenarios were assigned using the TCRdist pipeline. A later analysis defined each TCR beta chain by its CDR3 amino acid sequence plus V-gene family, and excluded reads lacking a unique V-gene family. As a way to deal with suspected cross-contamination and a sequencing artifact, a later analysis dropped under 600 nucleotide sequences that were highly shared and had low generation probability. In a later analysis, a clonal expansion index for each public chain was calculated from normalized within-repertoire ranks of inferred template counts. In a later analysis, generation probabilities were computed using a VDJ recombination model fitted to out-of-frame rearrangements, and the results were checked against IGoR. In a later analysis, TCR-TCR, TCR-HLA and TCR-CMV co-occurrence was scored with hypergeometric tests, and a repertoire-size bias correction was applied to TCR pairs. In a later analysis, false discovery rates were estimated by permuting HLA or CMV assignments 20 times. A later analysis grouped co-occurring TCRs with DBSCAN, adding TCRdist sequence similarity when clustering within HLA-allele-positive subsets. Co-occurrence clustering excluded repertoires with fewer than 30,000 or more than 120,000 public chains, plus five with anomalous nucleotide sharing. Sourced from immuneACCESS, this table was stored by TCRdb with only in-frame sequences that have V and J called. A share of the clones is absent; for the studies checked, an unresolved V gene accounts for under half, and the remainder has no known explanation. V and J calls and clone size follow that table, whereas D and trimming were derived from the DNA. In all, the sample holds hundreds of thousands of clones, and around 66% of those were seen once. The ten largest clones add up to under 3% of the sample.

Sequenced: PBMCs. This TCR was recovered from a female donor in good health and CMV-seronegative. In this chain, TRBV11-1 is recombined with TRBJ2-3; matching of 6 bases hints at TRBD2 as the D gene. The nucleotide sequence is TGTGCCAGCAGCTATATACTAGCACTAAACACAGATACGCAGTATTTT. This translates into CASSYILALNTDTQYF.